Following are 17 T cell receptor beta chains from one sample sequenced in a study of blood T cell repertoires in COVID-19. Sequencing used immunoSEQ multiplex PCR; TCRdb keeps in-frame clones, though not all of them. The top ten clones hold about 3% of a sample with tens of thousands of clones, about 85% of them seen once. Sequenced sample: peripheral blood. Receptors were obtained from a man between 65 and 85 years old with COVID-19, enrolled during active disease.

The CDR3 coding sequence is TGTGCCAGCTCACCTCGACAGGGGGACGCCTACGAGCAGTACTTC. Its translation is CASSPRQGDAYEQYF. The rearrangement joins TRBV18 to TRBJ2-7; TRBD1 agrees at 9 bases. CDR3 length equals 15 residues. Losses at the gene ends were 3 bases for V and 2 bases for J; bases not matched to a gene: 5. CDR1 and CDR2 from the germline V gene are KGHSH and LQKENI.

The chain has TRBV9 and TRBJ2-3; D gene uncertain. This CDR3 is 14 amino acids long. Trimming removed 0 bases from V and 2 bases from J, with 7 bases in between. Germline assignment: CDR1 SGDLS and CDR2 YYNGEE. This CDR3 reads CASSVVPTTDTQYF. CDR3 sequence (DNA): TGTGCCAGCAGCGTAGTTCCTACCACAGATACGCAGTATTTT.

To note about this clone: Other DNA sequences in the same sample also yield this CDR3. J is TRBJ2-7 and V is TRBV3-1 (or the pseudogene TRBV3-2), with 8 bases that match TRBD1. Trimming at V came to 4 bases and at J to 6 bases, leaving 2 bases not matched to a gene. This CDR3 region has 12 residues. CDR1 and CDR2 from the germline V gene are LGHDT and YNNKEL (reference sequence). The CDR3 DNA sequence: TGTGCCAGCAGCCTGACAGGGGTCGAGCAGTACTTC. It is translated as CASSLTGVEQYF.

The rearrangement uses TRBV6-2 or TRBV6-3 and TRBJ2-7; the D is unclear. The CDR3 loop spans 13 amino acids. Between the trimmed V and J ends, which lost 4 bases and 2 bases, there was a span of 9 bases. Germline V CDR1 and CDR2: MNHEY, SVGEGT. This CDR3 is CASSSDTAYEQYF. CDR3 coding DNA: TGTGCCAGCAGTTCCGACACGGCCTACGAGCAGTACTTC.

V usage is TRBV13 and J usage is TRBJ1-2; D possibly corresponds to TRBD1 (5 bases). CDR1 is PRHDT, CDR2 FYEKMQ, per germline (reference sequence). V was clipped by 3 bases and J by 6 bases, with 14 bases between them. CDR3 length: 14 amino acids. This CDR3 is CASSLKGAKNGYTF. CDR3 sequence (DNA): TGTGCCAGCAGCTTGAAAGGGGCGAAGAATGGCTACACCTTC.

The chain joins TRBV27 to TRBJ1-1; a possible D gene is TRBD1 (5 bases). Germline V gene sequence: CDR1 MNHEY, CDR2 SMNVEV (reference sequence). This CDR3 region has 15 residues. Trimming removed 2 bases at V and 3 bases at J, with 13 bases between. The CDR3 region has the DNA TGTGCCAGCAGTTTAGGGGGGAATCGGTACACTGAAGCTTTCTTT. As protein: CASSLGGNRYTEAFF.

The chain joins TRBV6-5 to TRBJ2-7; 7 bases map to TRBD1. The V gene's germline CDR1 is MNHEY and CDR2 SVGAGI. This CDR3 comprises 13 residues. J gave up 3 bases and V 6 bases, and 5 bases lay outside the gene matches. The CDR3 spells CASRRDSYYEQYF. CDR3 sequence (DNA): TGTGCCAGCAGACGGGACAGCTACTACGAGCAGTACTTC.

This sequence joins TRBV11-1 and TRBJ1-5; D call uncertain. V dropped 0 bases and J dropped 6 bases, with 6 bases sitting between them. There are 13 residues in the CDR3. The germline V gene has CDR1 SGHAT and CDR2 FQDESV (reference sequence). CDR3 DNA sequence: TGTGCCAGCAGCTTAGCCCCCAGTCAGCCCCAGCATTTT. Its protein is CASSLAPSQPQHF.

The rearrangement joins TRBV19 to TRBJ2-1; TRBD2 matches at 7 bases. CDR1 LNHDA and CDR2 SQIVND come from the germline V gene (reference sequence). The CDR3 contains 15 residues. After removal of 7 bases from V and 0 bases from J, the junction contained 6 bases not matched to a gene. In nucleotides, the CDR3 is TGTGCCAGTACCCAGCTAGCGGCCTCCTACAATGAGCAGTTCTTC. Protein sequence: CASTQLAASYNEQFF.

This chain joins TRBV30 and TRBJ2-7; D uncertain. Trimming pared 0 bases from V and 4 bases from J, leaving 4 bases between. Germline V lookup: CDR1 GTSNPN, CDR2 SVGIG (reference sequence). The CDR3 covers 11 residues. CDR3 DNA: TGTGCCTGGAGTGTACAATACGAGCAGTACTTC. Translating gives CAWSVQYEQYF.

This chain joins TRBV5-1 and TRBJ1-2; D gene unclear. V lost 0 bases and J lost 7, with 13 bases in between. This CDR3 has 14 amino acids. Germline CDR1 and CDR2: SGHRS and YFSETQ. CDR3 sequence reads: CASSLGGGEGGYTF. As DNA, the CDR3 is TGCGCCAGCAGCTTGGGAGGCGGGGAAGGTGGCTACACCTTC.

V is TRBV6-5 and J is TRBJ1-5; 9 positions agree with TRBD1. The junction had 5 bases not matched to a gene; V was cut back by 4 bases and J by 7 bases. The CDR3 is 14 amino acids. Germline V lookup: CDR1 MNHEY, CDR2 SVGAGI. CDR3 in amino acids: CASSSTGGEQPQHF. The CDR3 region has the DNA TGTGCCAGCAGTTCAACAGGGGGCGAACAGCCCCAGCATTTT.

The rearrangement links TRBV3-1 (or the pseudogene TRBV3-2) to TRBJ2-7, with TRBD2 identical over 7 bases. CDR1 is LGHDT and CDR2 is YNNKEL in the germline V gene (reference sequence). J gave up 7 bases and V 4 bases, and 13 bases lay outside the gene matches. The CDR3 is made up of 15 amino acids. The CDR3 region is CASSPGTTRGREQYF. The CDR3 DNA is TGTGCCAGCAGCCCCGGGACTACTAGAGGGAGGGAGCAGTACTTC.

The CDR3: CASSPLVRSGDTQYF. CDR3 in DNA: TGTGCCAGCAGCCCCCTTGTGAGATCAGGAGATACGCAGTATTTT. The chain couples TRBV7-6 to TRBJ2-3; unclear D gene. Trimming pared 5 bases from V and 5 bases from J, leaving 17 bases between. CDR3 length equals 15 residues. Germline values: CDR1 SGHVS, CDR2 FNYEAQ.

The V gene is TRBV7-2, the J gene TRBJ1-5; D is possibly TRBD1 (5 bases). The V end lost 3 bases, the J end lost 2 bases, and 8 bases lay between the germline ends. The V gene's germline CDR1 is SGHTA and CDR2 FQGNSA. This CDR3 has 14 amino acids. The CDR3 DNA reads as TGTGCCAGCAGCTTTTTAGGGGGCAATCAGCCCCAGCATTTT. Translation gives CASSFLGGNQPQHF.

The chain recombines TRBV2 with TRBJ2-1, with 10 bases that match TRBD1. The CDR3 has 15 amino acids. V shed 6 bases, J shed 4 bases, and the junction held 6 bases outside the gene matches. From germline, CDR1 is SNHLY and CDR2 FYNNEI. The CDR3 DNA reads TGTGCCAGCAGGAGGACAGGGGGGATTTACAATGAGCAGTTCTTC. Its protein product is CASRRTGGIYNEQFF.

The chain uses TRBV3-1 (or the pseudogene TRBV3-2) and TRBJ1-1; TRBD1 might be the D (6 bases). The V end lost 4 bases, the J end lost 6 bases, and 15 bases lay between the germline ends. This CDR3 has 14 residues. In germline, CDR1 is LGHDT, CDR2 YNNKEL (reference sequence). The CDR3 coding sequence is TGTGCCAGCAGCCCGGTAGCGGGGGGCTCTGAAGCTTTCTTT. It encodes CASSPVAGGSEAFF.